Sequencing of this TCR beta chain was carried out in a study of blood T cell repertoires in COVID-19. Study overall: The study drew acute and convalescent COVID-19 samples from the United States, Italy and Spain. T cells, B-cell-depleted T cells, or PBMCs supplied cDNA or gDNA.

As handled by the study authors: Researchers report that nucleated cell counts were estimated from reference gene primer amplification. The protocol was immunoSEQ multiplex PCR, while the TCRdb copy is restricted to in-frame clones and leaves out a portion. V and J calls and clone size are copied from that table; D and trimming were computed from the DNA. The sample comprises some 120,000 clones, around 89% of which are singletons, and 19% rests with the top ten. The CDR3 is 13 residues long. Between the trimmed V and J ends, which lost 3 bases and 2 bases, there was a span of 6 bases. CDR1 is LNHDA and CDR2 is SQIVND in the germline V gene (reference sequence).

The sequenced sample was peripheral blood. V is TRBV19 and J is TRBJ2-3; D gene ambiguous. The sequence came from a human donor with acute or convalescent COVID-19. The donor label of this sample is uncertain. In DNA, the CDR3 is TGTGCCAGTAGTATTTCTGTCACAGATACGCAGTATTTT. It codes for CASSISVTDTQYF.